This TCR beta chain was retrieved from a study of T cell responses to AZD1222 COVID-19 vaccine. Findings and limits, study-wide: Spike was spanned by vaccine-associated CD4 TCRs, which were dominant at 160-218 and 743-854. Clonal diversity may have been underestimated, and the donors were mostly white British, with more females than males. Repertoires were sampled only after the peak T cell response.

Trimming shortened V by 3 bases and J by 2 bases, and 16 bases separated the two germline ends. The CDR3 spans 17 residues. Germline CDR1 and CDR2: SEHNR and FQNEAQ (reference sequence). Details on this clone: What it recognizes is unknown.

TCRdb's table, derived via immunoSEQ multiplex PCR, lists solely in-frame clones and lacks some. The table records about 75,000 clones, about 91% of them present only once. This sequence originates from an adult who received the MenACWY meningococcal vaccine as a control. The sample in question was peripheral blood, obtained 28 days after the second dose of the MenACWY control vaccine. J is TRBJ2-2 and V is TRBV7-9; possibly TRBD1 for D (6 bases). In DNA, the CDR3 is TGTGCCAGCAGCTTTGCACAACGGACAGTTAACACCGGGGAGCTGTTTTTT. This translates into CASSFAQRTVNTGELFF. Variable domain in full (rest from reference TRBV7-9 and TRBJ2-2): DTGVSQNPRHKITKRGQNVTFRCDPISEHNRLYWYRQTLGQGPEFLTYFQNEAQLEKSRLLSDRFSAERPKGSFSTLEIQRTEQGDSAMYLCASSFAQRTVNTGELFFGEGSRLTVL.